The clone carrying this T cell receptor beta chain appeared many times. Its target is not known. The data derive from a study of T cells in Graves' hyperthyroidism and ophthalmopathy. The study, taken as a whole, reports: Most clonotypes that expanded in the thyroid above 0.001 also showed up in blood.

Clinical symptoms, serum thyroxine, TRAb, thyroid ultrasound and orbital computed tomography established diagnosis. The investigators amplified TCR beta CDR3 regions from RNA transcripts. During a first-round RT-PCR of the TCR CDR3, the HTBI primer set was used. MiXCR, applied by TCRdb to the multiplex PCR reads, yields one record per CDR3 protein. The profile covers 250,000 to 300,000 distinct CDR3 sequences, with 13% appearing a single time and approximately 8.6% taken by the ten largest. What was sequenced was blood. This sequence originates from a woman aged 25 to 39 with Graves' hyperthyroidism that later progressed to Graves' ophthalmopathy.

The CDR3 bases are TGTGCCAGCAGCACAGATGCTGGAAACACCATATATTTT. Amino acid sequence: CASSTDAGNTIYF. J is TRBJ1-3 and V is TRBV28, with D unclear. The CDR3 has 13 residues. V lost 6 bases and J lost 2, with 8 bases in between. Germline V gene data show CDR1 as MDHEN and CDR2 as SYDVKM.